This TCR beta chain was sequenced for a study of B cell selection in AIRE deficiency. Findings and caveats of the study: With only TCRbeta sequenced, about 37% of shared healthy Treg sequences overlapped Tconv. In TCRBV usage, CDR3 length and diversity, patient Tconv and Treg cells matched healthy donors. Shorter CDR3s marked shared Treg sequences, biased toward few non-templated insertions.

Study processing details: Patients' Tregs yielded around 60,000 distinct TCRbeta sequences; donors' some 1x10^5. The data were produced by immunoSEQ multiplex PCR, yet TCRdb's version contains in-frame clones alone and is incomplete. V and J calls and clone size are those listed in that table; D and trimming were worked out from the DNA. The repertoire holds tens of thousands of clones, with roughly 91% as singletons. Germline CDR1 and CDR2: LNHDA and SQIVND (reference sequence). Losses at the gene ends were 5 bases for V and 6 bases for J; bases not matched to a gene: 7. The length of the CDR3 is 13 residues. Regulatory T cells were sorted as CD4+CD25hiCD127low/negative. About this clone: Antigen unknown.

This sequence originates from a human donor in good health. The chain employs TRBV19 and TRBJ2-7; 7 nucleotides line up with TRBD1. The material sequenced was CD4+CD25+ Tregs sorted from PBMCs. As DNA, the CDR3 is TGTGCCAGTAGTTCGGACAGGTTGGGCGAGCAGTACTTC. It specifies CASSSDRLGEQYF.